Listed below are T cell receptor beta chains from one sample, sequenced in a study of response to subunit inactivated influenza vaccine. TCRdb reanalysed the RT-PCR reads using MiXCR and keeps one entry per CDR3 protein. The data hold 500,000 to 750,000 distinct CDR3 sequences, with 14% observed a single time. The input for sequencing was PBMCs from blood, taken 11 to 12 days after vaccination. These receptor sequences come from a man in his forties or fifties who received an inactivated influenza vaccine. Each CDR3 is given with its conserved first and last residue. Each record gives: CDR3 protein, J gene, V gene.

CDR3 protein: CSARDAAGGAPNEQFF
J gene: TRBJ2-1
V gene: TRBV20-1

CDR3 protein: CASTVYGGSSYNEQFF
J gene: TRBJ2-1
V gene: TRBV27

CDR3 protein: CASRKRDSSYNEQFF
J gene: TRBJ2-1
V gene: TRBV2

CDR3 protein: CASSFNDGQPQHF
J gene: TRBJ1-5
V gene: TRBV12-3/TRBV12-4

CDR3 protein: CASSLEVWQGFNEKLFF
J gene: TRBJ1-4
V gene: TRBV7-9

CDR3 protein: CASSLADLSGDRDEQYF
J gene: TRBJ2-7
V gene: TRBV5-1

CDR3 protein: CSVPDRVGYGFTF
J gene: TRBJ1-2
V gene: TRBV29-1

CDR3 protein: CASSYSDGSAGELFF
J gene: TRBJ2-2
V gene: TRBV6-5

CDR3 protein: CASISTVLAGEPSSGANVLTF
J gene: TRBJ2-6
V gene: TRBV2

CDR3 protein: CASTPWGNSNQPQHF
J gene: TRBJ1-5
V gene: TRBV19

CDR3 protein: CASSELGASSQETQYF
J gene: TRBJ2-5
V gene: TRBV25-1

CDR3 protein: CSARVGAKPEETQYF
J gene: TRBJ2-5
V gene: TRBV20-1